Following are 11 T cell receptor beta chains from one sample sequenced in a study of T-cell reconstitution after alpha-beta-depleted transplantation in children. TCRbeta library construction was performed incorporating unique molecular identifiers. Each CDR3 protein gets one entry after TCRdb re-called the PCR reads with MiXCR. The sample shows about 230,000 distinct CDR3 sequences, 9.7% of them seen only once. The material was PBMCs from the stem cell graft donor, obtained from the stem cell graft. Receptor source: a human donor who donated a stem cell graft to a child with SCID.

The table lists this clonotype with many counts. This chain links TRBV27 with TRBJ2-3; no reliable D call. V shed 5 bases and J shed 2 bases, with 5 bases lying between them. The germline V gene has CDR1 MNHEY and CDR2 SMNVEV (reference sequence). There are 12 residues in the CDR3. The DNA of the CDR3 is TGTGCCAGCAGTCCAACCACAGATACGCAGTATTTT. Protein sequence: CASSPTTDTQYF.

This clonotype was counted many times. The chain recombines TRBV5-1 with TRBJ1-4, with TRBD1 matching over 11 bases. The J segment lost 6 bases and the V segment lost 6 bases, leaving 4 bases of the junction unmatched. CDR3 length: 14 residues. Germline CDR1 is SGHRS and CDR2 is YFSETQ. This CDR3 is CASTRTGGDEKLFF. The CDR3, as DNA: TGCGCCAGCACCAGGACAGGGGGCGATGAAAAACTGTTTTTT. Full variable domain (outside the CDR3, taken from reference TRBV5-1 and TRBJ1-4): KAGVTQTPRYLIKTRGQQVTLSCSPISGHRSVSWYQQTPGQGLQFLFEYFSETQRNKGNFPGRFSGRQFSNSRSEMNVSTLELGDSALYLCASTRTGGDEKLFFGSGTQLSVL.

This clonotype was observed many times. The rearrangement links TRBV18 to TRBJ1-2; D ambiguous. Germline V gene data show CDR1 as KGHSH and CDR2 as LQKENI. The CDR3 contains 13 residues. The V end lost 10 bases, the J end lost 1 base, and 13 bases lay between the germline ends. The CDR3 is CATRNSFNYGYTF. The CDR3 DNA sequence: TGTGCCACACGAAACAGTTTTAACTATGGCTACACCTTC.

Remarks on this clonotype: Relative to the germline gene, one junction end is altered; a read error may explain this. This chain links TRBV5-6 with TRBJ2-3; no definite D call. The CDR3 is 15 residues long. CDR1 is SGHDT, CDR2 YYEEEE, per germline. As DNA, the CDR3 is TGTGCCAGCGGCTTGGGATGGTTCCGGGTTGATACGCAGTATTTT. Translated, it gives CASGLGWFRVDTQYF.

This clonotype has ten or more counts. This sequence joins TRBV20-1 and TRBJ2-7, with 11 nucleotides matching TRBD1. CDR1 and CDR2 from the germline V gene are DFQATT and SNEGSKA (reference sequence). Germline trimming cut 6 bases from V and 6 bases from J; bases unmatched to any gene: 10. The CDR3 spans 14 residues. CDR3 residues: CSAEAGTGGSEQYF. The CDR3 nucleotides read TGCAGTGCAGAAGCCGGGACAGGGGGTAGCGAGCAGTACTTC.

This clonotype was observed at least ten times. The chain is built from TRBV20-1 and TRBJ1-6, with D unclear. Between the trimmed V and J ends, which lost 1 base and 6 bases, there was a span of 13 bases. The CDR3 length is 15 residues. Germline values: CDR1 DFQATT, CDR2 SNEGSKA (reference sequence). The CDR3 bases are TGCAGTGCTAGAGTGGGCCCCGAGGGTAATTCACCCCTCCACTTT. Translation: CSARVGPEGNSPLHF.

This clonotype was seen repeatedly, ten times or more. The gene calls are TRBV11-2 and TRBJ1-1; 7 bases are a match to TRBD1. Trimming took 6 bases from V and 6 from J; bases not matched to a gene: 10. This CDR3 spans 14 amino acids. The germline V gene encodes CDR1 SGHAT and CDR2 FQNNGV. The CDR3 loop reads CASSYKQGFSEAFF. CDR3 DNA sequence: TGTGCCAGCAGTTATAAACAGGGGTTCTCTGAAGCTTTCTTT.

This clonotype was counted ten times or more. The V call is TRBV20-1, the J call TRBJ2-3; 9 bases align to TRBD2. The J segment lost 4 bases and the V segment lost 0 bases, leaving 5 bases of the junction unmatched. This CDR3 has 15 residues. In germline, CDR1 is DFQATT, CDR2 SNEGSKA (reference sequence). The CDR3 nucleotides are TGCAGTGCTAGAGAGCGGGGGGGCCCCCCAGATACGCAGTATTTT. Its translation is CSARERGGPPDTQYF.

This chain uses TRBV15 with TRBJ2-4, with D possibly matching TRBD2 (6 bases). Germline V gives CDR1 LNHNV, CDR2 YYDKDF (reference sequence). The CDR3 loop spans 15 amino acids. With 5 bases removed from V and 5 bases from J, the gap between germline ends came to 16 bases. CDR3 loop: CATSPKFGGENIQYF. CDR3 nucleotide sequence: TGTGCCACCAGCCCAAAATTCGGAGGGGAAAACATTCAGTACTTC.

This clonotype was counted at least ten times. CDR3 coding DNA: TGCAGTGCCAAGAAGATGGGTTTCGGGGAGCTGTTTTTT. This sequence encodes CSAKKMGFGELFF. The chain is built from TRBV20-1 and TRBJ2-2; D is uncertain. V lost 6 bases and J 7 bases, leaving 15 bases between the germline ends. The germline V gene has CDR1 DFQATT and CDR2 SNEGSKA (reference sequence). The CDR3 covers 13 residues.

This clonotype showed up many times. V usage is TRBV5-1 and J usage is TRBJ1-1, with 9 bases lining up with TRBD1. The CDR3 is 15 residues long. Germline V gene lookup returns CDR1 SGHRS and CDR2 YFSETQ. V shed 3 bases and J 5 bases; nucleotides not matched to a gene: 8. CDR3 sequence: CASSYTTGGITEAFF. As DNA, the CDR3 is TGCGCCAGCAGCTACACGACAGGGGGGATTACTGAAGCTTTCTTT.